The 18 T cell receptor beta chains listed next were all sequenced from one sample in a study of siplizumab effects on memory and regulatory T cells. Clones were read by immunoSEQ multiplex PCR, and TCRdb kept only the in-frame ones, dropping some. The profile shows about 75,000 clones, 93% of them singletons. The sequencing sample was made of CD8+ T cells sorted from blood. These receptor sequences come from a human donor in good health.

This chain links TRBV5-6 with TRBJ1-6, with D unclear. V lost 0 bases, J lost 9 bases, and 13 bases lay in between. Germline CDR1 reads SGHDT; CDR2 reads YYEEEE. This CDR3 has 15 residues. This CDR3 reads CASSLGGMVSSPLHF. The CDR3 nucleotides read TGTGCCAGCAGCTTGGGTGGTATGGTGAGTTCACCCCTCCACTTT.

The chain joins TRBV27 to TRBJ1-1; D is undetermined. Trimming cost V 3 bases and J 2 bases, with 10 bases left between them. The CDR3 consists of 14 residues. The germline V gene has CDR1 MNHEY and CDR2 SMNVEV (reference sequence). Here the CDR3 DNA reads TGTGCCAGCAGTTTGGGGTTCGGAAACACTGAAGCTTTCTTT. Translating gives CASSLGFGNTEAFF.

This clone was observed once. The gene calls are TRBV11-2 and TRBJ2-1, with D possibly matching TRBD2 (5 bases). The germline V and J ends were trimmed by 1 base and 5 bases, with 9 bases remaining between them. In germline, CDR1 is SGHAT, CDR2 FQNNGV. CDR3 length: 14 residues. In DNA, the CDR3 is TGTGCCAGCAGCTTAGTGGACGGGGACAATGAGCAGTTCTTC. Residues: CASSLVDGDNEQFF.

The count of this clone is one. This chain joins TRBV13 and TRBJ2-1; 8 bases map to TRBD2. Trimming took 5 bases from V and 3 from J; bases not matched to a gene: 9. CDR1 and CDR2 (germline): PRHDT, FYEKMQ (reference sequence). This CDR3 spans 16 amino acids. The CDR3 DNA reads TGTGCCAGCAGCCCCACGGGGGGGGTCTACTACAATGAGCAGTTCTTC. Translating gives CASSPTGGVYYNEQFF.

CDR3 residues: CASSLFGPTYEQYF. In nucleotides, the CDR3 is TGTGCCAGCAGTTTATTCGGACCCACCTACGAGCAGTACTTC. The chain joins TRBV28 to TRBJ2-7; no clear D. In germline, CDR1 is MDHEN, CDR2 SYDVKM. The CDR3 runs 14 residues. Trimming shortened V by 1 base and J by 2 bases, and 9 bases separated the two germline ends.

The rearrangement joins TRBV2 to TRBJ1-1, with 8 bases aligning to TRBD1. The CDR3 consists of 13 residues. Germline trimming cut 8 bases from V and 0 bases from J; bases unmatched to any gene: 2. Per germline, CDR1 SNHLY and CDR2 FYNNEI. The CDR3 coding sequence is TGTGCCAGCGGGACAGGAATGAACACTGAAGCTTTCTTT. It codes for CASGTGMNTEAFF.

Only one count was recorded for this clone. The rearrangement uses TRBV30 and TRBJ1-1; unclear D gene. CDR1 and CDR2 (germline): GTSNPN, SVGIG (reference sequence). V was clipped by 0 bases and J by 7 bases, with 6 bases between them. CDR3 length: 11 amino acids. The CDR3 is CAWSVLNEAFF. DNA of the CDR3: TGTGCCTGGAGTGTACTAAATGAAGCTTTCTTT.

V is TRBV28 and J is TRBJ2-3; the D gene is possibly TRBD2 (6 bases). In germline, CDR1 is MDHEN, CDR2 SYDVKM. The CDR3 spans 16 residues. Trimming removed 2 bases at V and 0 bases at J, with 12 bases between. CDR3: CASSLVPSVSTDTQYF. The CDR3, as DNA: TGTGCCAGCAGTTTAGTTCCTAGCGTCAGCACAGATACGCAGTATTTT.

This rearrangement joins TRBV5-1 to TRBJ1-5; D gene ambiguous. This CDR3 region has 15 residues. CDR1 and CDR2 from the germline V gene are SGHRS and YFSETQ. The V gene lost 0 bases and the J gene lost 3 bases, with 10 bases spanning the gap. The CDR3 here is CASSLDQADNQPQHF. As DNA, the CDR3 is TGCGCCAGCAGCTTGGATCAGGCAGACAATCAGCCCCAGCATTTT.

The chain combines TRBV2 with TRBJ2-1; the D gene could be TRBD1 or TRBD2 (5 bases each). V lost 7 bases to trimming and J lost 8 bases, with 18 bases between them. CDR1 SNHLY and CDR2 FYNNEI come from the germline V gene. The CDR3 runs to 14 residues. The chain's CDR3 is CASTPSLGLDEQFF. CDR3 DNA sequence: TGTGCCAGCACCCCTAGCTTGGGGCTCGATGAGCAGTTCTTC. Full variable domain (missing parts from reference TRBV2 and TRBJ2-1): EPEVTQTPSHQVTQMGQEVILRCVPISNHLYFYWYRQILGQKVEFLVSFYNNEISEKSEIFDDQFSVERPDGSNFTLKIRSTKLEDSAMYFCASTPSLGLDEQFFGPGTRLTVL.

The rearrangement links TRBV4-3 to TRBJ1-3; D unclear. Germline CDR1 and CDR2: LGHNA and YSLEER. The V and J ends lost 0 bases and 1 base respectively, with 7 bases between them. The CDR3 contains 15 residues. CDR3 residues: CASSQDGSSGNTIYF. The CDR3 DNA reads TGCGCCAGCAGCCAAGACGGGTCGTCTGGAAACACCATATATTTT.

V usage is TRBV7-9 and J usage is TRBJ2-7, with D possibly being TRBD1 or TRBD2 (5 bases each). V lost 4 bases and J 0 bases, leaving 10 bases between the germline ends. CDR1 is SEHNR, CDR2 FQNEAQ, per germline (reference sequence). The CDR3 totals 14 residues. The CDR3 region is CASSSPGTSYEQYF. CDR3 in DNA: TGTGCCAGCAGCTCCCCCGGGACCTCCTACGAGCAGTACTTC.

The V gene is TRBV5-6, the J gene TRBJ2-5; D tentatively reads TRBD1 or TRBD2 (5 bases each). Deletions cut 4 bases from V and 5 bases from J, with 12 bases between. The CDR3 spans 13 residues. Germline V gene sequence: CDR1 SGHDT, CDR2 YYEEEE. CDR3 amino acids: CASSLRDGETQYF. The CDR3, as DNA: TGTGCCAGCAGCCTAAGGGACGGGGAGACCCAGTACTTC.

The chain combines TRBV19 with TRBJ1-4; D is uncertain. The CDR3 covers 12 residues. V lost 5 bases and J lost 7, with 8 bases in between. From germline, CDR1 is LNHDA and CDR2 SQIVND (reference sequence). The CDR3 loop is CASSLGLEKLFF. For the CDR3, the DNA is TGTGCCAGTAGTTTGGGTCTTGAAAAACTGTTTTTT.

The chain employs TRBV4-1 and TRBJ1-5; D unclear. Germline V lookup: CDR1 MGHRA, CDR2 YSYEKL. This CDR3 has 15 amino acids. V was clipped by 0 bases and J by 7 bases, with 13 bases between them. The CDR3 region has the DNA TGCGCCAGCAGCCAAGATCGAGGTGGTGGGCAGCCCCAGCATTTT. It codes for CASSQDRGGGQPQHF.

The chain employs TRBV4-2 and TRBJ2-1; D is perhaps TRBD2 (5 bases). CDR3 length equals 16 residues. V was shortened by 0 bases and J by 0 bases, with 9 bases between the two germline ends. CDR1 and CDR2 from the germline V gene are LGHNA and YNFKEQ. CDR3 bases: TGTGCCAGCAGCCAAGATGCTAGCATCTCCTACAATGAGCAGTTCTTC. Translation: CASSQDASISYNEQFF.

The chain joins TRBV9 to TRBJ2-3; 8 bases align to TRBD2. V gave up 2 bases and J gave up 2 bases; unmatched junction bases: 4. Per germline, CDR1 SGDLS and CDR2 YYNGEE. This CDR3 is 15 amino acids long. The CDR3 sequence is CASSVGRGDTDTQYF. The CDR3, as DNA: TGTGCCAGCAGCGTGGGGCGGGGGGACACAGATACGCAGTATTTT.

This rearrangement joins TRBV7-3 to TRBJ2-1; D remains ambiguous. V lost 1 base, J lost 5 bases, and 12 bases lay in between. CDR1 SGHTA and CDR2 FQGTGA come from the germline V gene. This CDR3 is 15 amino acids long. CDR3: CASSLIGSGNNEQFF. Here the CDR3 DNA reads TGTGCCAGCAGCTTAATAGGTAGTGGGAACAATGAGCAGTTCTTC.